These 14 T cell receptor beta chains were sequenced from one sample in a study of shared clonotypes between healthy human individuals. The repertoire was sequenced with immunoSEQ multiplex PCR; TCRdb's copy has only in-frame clones and lacks some. The table shows more than 2,000,000 clones, with approximately 95% occurring only once. The sample was naive CD4+ T cells from PBMCs. Subset indicated: CD45RA+ positively selected. The receptors were sampled from a man aged 18 to 29 in good health. Some clones in this sample may be carry-over from other donors' samples.

In this sample, this clone turned up once. The chain is built from TRBV28 and TRBJ2-1; a possible D gene is TRBD1 (5 bases). Germline V gene sequence: CDR1 MDHEN, CDR2 SYDVKM. CDR3 length: 12 amino acids. The germline V and J ends were trimmed by 3 bases and 9 bases, with 9 bases remaining between them. Here the CDR3 DNA reads TGTGCCAGCAGTTTGTGGCAGGGTGAGCAGTTCTTC. Translated, it gives CASSLWQGEQFF.

The chain couples TRBV28 to TRBJ1-4; 8 bases line up with TRBD1. This CDR3 region has 16 residues. Trimming at V came to 4 bases and at J to 4 bases, leaving 8 bases not matched to a gene. Germline-derived CDR1 and CDR2 are MDHEN and SYDVKM. CDR3 sequence reads: CASSSITGGHNEKLFF. The CDR3 DNA sequence: TGTGCCAGCAGTTCGATCACAGGGGGTCATAATGAAAAACTGTTTTTT.

The rearrangement uses TRBV6-6 and TRBJ2-1, with D unresolved. Germline CDR1 and CDR2: MNHNY and SVGAGI (reference sequence). The V gene lost 0 bases and the J gene lost 9 bases, with 9 bases spanning the gap. The CDR3 consists of 13 residues. The CDR3 nucleotides read TGTGCCAGCAGTTACTCGGTGTTGAGTGAGCAGTTCTTC. Its protein product is CASSYSVLSEQFF.

The CDR3 DNA reads as TGTGCCTGGAGTATGGGCCACTCCTACGAGCAGTACTTC. This gives the protein CAWSMGHSYEQYF. V is TRBV30 and J is TRBJ2-7; no reliable D call. The CDR3 sequence is 13 residues long. The germline V and J ends were trimmed by 2 bases and 0 bases, with 8 bases remaining between them. The germline V gene has CDR1 GTSNPN and CDR2 SVGIG (reference sequence).

This clone has a single count. The CDR3, as DNA: TGTGCCAGCAGTGAAGGGGGCGCCCGGAAAGCTTTCTTT. This translates into CASSEGGARKAFF. The chain has TRBV25-1 and TRBJ1-1; D may be TRBD1 (6 bases). V was cut by 2 bases and J by 9 bases, with 13 bases left in between. Germline V lookup: CDR1 MGHDK, CDR2 SYGVNS. This CDR3 spans 13 amino acids.

Remarks on this clone: At one boundary the junction diverges from the germline segment, which might be a read error. The V call is TRBV4-2, the J call TRBJ2-7; TRBD2 aligns across 10 bases. The CDR3 is 15 residues long. CDR1 is LGHNA, CDR2 YNFKEQ, per germline. CDR3 bases: TGTGCCAGCAGCCAAGATGCGGAACTAGCGGGAAGGGTCTTCTTC. It translates to CASSQDAELAGRVFF.

This sequence joins TRBV6-6 and TRBJ2-7; 9 bases match TRBD2. There are 15 residues in the CDR3. Germline V CDR1 and CDR2: MNHNY, SVGAGI (reference sequence). V lost 0 bases, J lost 6 bases, and 6 bases stayed unmatched. In DNA, the CDR3 is TGTGCCAGCAGTTACTCGGTAGCGGGAGTGGTCGAGCAGTACTTC. This sequence encodes CASSYSVAGVVEQYF.

This clone was seen more than once but under ten times. The chain combines TRBV19 with TRBJ1-1; D remains unclear. Per the germline V gene, CDR1 is LNHDA and CDR2 is SQIVND (reference sequence). The length of the CDR3 is 12 residues. V shed 5 bases and J shed 11 bases, with 15 bases lying between them. The CDR3 DNA reads TGTGCCAGTAGTCAGGTACGGGGAGACGCTTTCTTT. Protein sequence: CASSQVRGDAFF.

The rearrangement uses TRBV10-3 and TRBJ1-1; no clear D gene. Trimming cost V 4 bases and J 1 base, with 10 bases left between them. CDR3 length equals 14 residues. Germline CDR1 is ENHRY and CDR2 is SYGVKD. The DNA of the CDR3 is TGTGCCATCAGTGTCGGCAGTAAGAACACTGAAGCTTTCTTT. This codes for CAISVGSKNTEAFF.

CDR3: CAISPPGSSEQYF. The CDR3 region has the DNA TGTGCCATCAGCCCACCAGGGAGTTCCGAGCAGTACTTC. The chain recombines TRBV10-3 with TRBJ2-7; either TRBD1 or TRBD2 may fit D (5 bases each). Looked up from germline, CDR1 is ENHRY and CDR2 is SYGVKD. This CDR3 is 13 amino acids long. The germline V and J ends were trimmed by 6 bases and 6 bases, with 15 bases remaining between them.

The rearrangement links TRBV20-1 to TRBJ2-3; D tentatively fits TRBD1 or TRBD2 (5 bases each). CDR1 and CDR2 (germline): DFQATT, SNEGSKA (reference sequence). CDR3 length: 11 residues. CDR3: CGGSSTDTQYF. CDR3 nucleotide sequence: TGCGGGGGAAGCAGCACAGATACGCAGTATTTT.

The J gene is TRBJ2-7, the V gene TRBV5-1; 7 nucleotides match TRBD2. V shed 4 bases, J shed 2 bases, and the junction held 12 bases outside the gene matches. This CDR3 region has 16 residues. Germline V CDR1 and CDR2: SGHRS, YFSETQ. The CDR3 here is CASSPLGSGPAYEQYF. CDR3 coding DNA: TGCGCCAGCAGCCCACTAGGTAGCGGGCCTGCCTACGAGCAGTACTTC.

The sample holds one count of this clone. Written as DNA, the CDR3 is TGTGCCAGCAGCTTGGTTAGCGGGAGTTCCTACGAGCAGTACTTC. Protein product: CASSLVSGSSYEQYF. The chain has TRBV5-6 and TRBJ2-7; 9 nucleotides match TRBD2. Germline trimming cut 0 bases from V and 1 base from J; bases unmatched to any gene: 2. The length of the CDR3 is 15 residues. Germline loops: CDR1 SGHDT, CDR2 YYEEEE.

About this clone itself: The sample holds other DNA sequences that translate to the same CDR3. V is TRBV5-1 and J is TRBJ2-5, with D possibly being TRBD2 (5 bases). Germline-derived CDR1 and CDR2 are SGHRS and YFSETQ. V lost 4 bases to trimming and J lost 5 bases, with 6 bases between them. This CDR3 has 11 residues. CDR3 sequence reads: CASSRGETQYF. Written as DNA, the CDR3 is TGCGCCAGCAGCCGCGGGGAGACCCAGTACTTC.